This TCR beta chain originates from a study of technical replicates of blood from four donors. Germline V gene data show CDR1 as SGHVS and CDR2 as FNYEAQ. V dropped 1 base and J dropped 5 bases, with 19 bases sitting between them. The CDR3 is 17 amino acids. Data came from immunoSEQ multiplex PCR; TCRdb stores just in-frame clones and leaves some out. Counted here are about 85,000 clones, roughly 94% occurring once; the ten biggest clones make up over 0.2%. This sequence joins TRBV7-6 and TRBJ2-3, with a possible D match to TRBD2 (6 bases). The clonotype originates from a human donor in good health. Sequenced material: T cells isolated from PBMCs. The CDR3 region is CASSLGVVRGGLDTQYF. The CDR3 coding sequence is TGTGCCAGCAGCTTAGGGGTTGTGCGGGGCGGTTTAGATACGCAGTATTTT.